Listed here are 30 T cell receptor beta chains from one sample, sequenced in a study of radiation and T cells in renal cell carcinoma (dated by TCRdb to 2018 to 2021). Taken with the paper, the label for time point translates to: blood 4 weeks post-SBRT, at nephrectomy. Explained via the paper, the treatment or condition label denotes: 15 Gy SBRT to primary tumor, nephrectomy 4 weeks later. Library prep was done by the immunoSEQ multiplex PCR assay. The immuneACCESS repertoire file appears here via TCRdb, limited to in-frame rearrangements. These files lack a portion of the clones; in checked studies, under half of the deficit traces to unresolved V genes, and the cause of the others is not known. The sample records about 170,000 clones, 88% of which are singletons. Roughly 12% of the sample goes to the ten largest clones. The sample in question was blood, obtained from a patient whose treatment included radiotherapy and nephrectomy. Receptor source: a woman aged 50 to 60 with renal cell carcinoma.

The genes are TRBV6-1 and TRBJ1-2; no firm D call. Germline loops: CDR1 MNHNS, CDR2 SASEGT. V was cut by 5 bases and J by 8 bases, with 9 bases left in between. This CDR3 has 11 amino acids. The CDR3 is CASSRIAGYTF. CDR3 sequence (DNA): TGTGCCAGCAGTAGGATCGCAGGCTACACCTTC.

This chain links TRBV6-5 with TRBJ1-3; 9 bases line up with TRBD1. Germline CDR1 and CDR2: MNHEY and SVGAGI. V lost 5 bases, J lost 7 bases, and 6 bases stayed unmatched. This CDR3 is built from 14 residues. The CDR3 sequence: CASSPRTGANTIYF. DNA for the CDR3: TGTGCCAGCAGTCCCCGGACAGGGGCCAACACCATATATTTT.

The chain couples TRBV5-1 to TRBJ2-5; a possible D gene is TRBD1 (6 bases). Germline CDR1 is SGHRS and CDR2 is YFSETQ. The CDR3 has 12 residues. Trimming stripped 5 bases from V and 3 bases from J, with 8 bases between. As DNA, the CDR3 is TGCGCCAGCAGTAAGGGGGAAGAGACCCAGTACTTC. Residues: CASSKGEETQYF.

J is TRBJ2-7 and V is TRBV7-2; D is unclear. V lost 1 base to trimming and J lost 6 bases, with 4 bases between them. The V gene's germline CDR1 is SGHTA and CDR2 FQGNSA. The CDR3 extends over 11 amino acids. This CDR3 reads CASSLGLEQYF. DNA of the CDR3: TGTGCCAGCAGCTTAGGCCTCGAGCAGTACTTC.

This rearrangement joins TRBV19 to TRBJ1-2, with D unclear. This CDR3 spans 15 amino acids. The germline V and J ends were trimmed by 1 base and 7 bases, with 16 bases remaining between them. CDR1 is LNHDA, CDR2 SQIVND, per germline (reference sequence). CDR3 coding DNA: TGTGCCAGTAGTATAGGCTCCGGAGGGTCGGGTGGCTACACCTTC. This codes for CASSIGSGGSGGYTF.

The J gene is TRBJ1-1, the V gene TRBV29-1; a possible D gene is TRBD1 (6 bases). The V gene's germline CDR1 is SQVTM and CDR2 ANQGSEA. This CDR3 has 13 amino acids. The V end lost 6 bases, the J end lost 5 bases, and 16 bases lay between the germline ends. The CDR3 spells CSVDSGAWTEAFF. CDR3 bases: TGCAGCGTAGATTCGGGGGCGTGGACTGAAGCTTTCTTT.

The chain combines TRBV9 with TRBJ2-1; D is possibly TRBD2 (6 bases). Trimming shortened V by 4 bases and J by 10 bases, and 21 bases separated the two germline ends. Germline CDR1 is SGDLS and CDR2 is YYNGEE. The CDR3 consists of 15 residues. CDR3 DNA: TGTGCCAGCAGCCCCCAGTTTGGAGCGGGTGGGGAGCAGTTCTTC. This translates into CASSPQFGAGGEQFF.

V gene TRBV5-6 combines with J gene TRBJ2-2; the D gene is possibly TRBD2 (6 bases). V gave up 5 bases and J gave up 4 bases, with 12 bases separating them. The V gene's germline CDR1 is SGHDT and CDR2 YYEEEE. This CDR3 region has 14 residues. CDR3 in amino acids: CASRPVGGTGELFF. The CDR3, as DNA: TGTGCCAGCAGACCTGTCGGGGGCACCGGGGAGCTGTTTTTT. The full variable domain, its missing parts supplied by reference TRBV5-6 and TRBJ2-2, is DAGVTQSPTHLIKTRGQQVTLRCSPKSGHDTVSWYQQALGQGPQFIFQYYEEEERQRGNFPDRFSGHQFPNYSSELNVNALLLGDSALYLCASRPVGGTGELFFGEGSRLTVL.

The chain has TRBV12-5 and TRBJ1-1; D is possibly TRBD1 (6 bases). The CDR3 totals 15 residues. Germline values: CDR1 LGHNT, CDR2 FRNRAP. Trimming left V 7 bases short and J 2 bases short, with 17 bases between. The CDR3 sequence: CASAPDSRGNTEAFF. As DNA, the CDR3 is TGTGCTAGTGCCCCGGACAGCCGAGGAAACACTGAAGCTTTCTTT.

This rearrangement joins TRBV2 to TRBJ1-5; D may be TRBD1 (5 bases). CDR1 and CDR2 (germline): SNHLY, FYNNEI. CDR3 length equals 15 residues. Trimming took off 2 bases at V and 8 bases at J, with 16 bases between the two ends. CDR3: CASSEKRGDVEPQHF. The CDR3 DNA sequence: TGTGCCAGCAGTGAAAAGAGAGGGGACGTAGAGCCCCAGCATTTT.

This chain joins TRBV7-9 and TRBJ1-4; D is ambiguous. This CDR3 contains 14 residues. Between the trimmed V and J ends, which lost 1 base and 8 bases, there was a span of 11 bases. Germline V gene sequence: CDR1 SEHNR, CDR2 FQNEAQ (reference sequence). CDR3 bases: TGTGCCAGCAGCTTAGACTACGTCAACGAAAAACTGTTTTTT. Amino acids: CASSLDYVNEKLFF. Drawing the rest from reference TRBV7-9 and TRBJ1-4, the complete variable domain is DTGVSQNPRHKITKRGQNVTFRCDPISEHNRLYWYRQTLGQGPEFLTYFQNEAQLEKSRLLSDRFSAERPKGSFSTLEIQRTEQGDSAMYLCASSLDYVNEKLFFGSGTQLSVL.

This chain links TRBV2 with TRBJ1-4; 8 nucleotides align to TRBD1. The length of the CDR3 is 14 residues. V shed 8 bases and J 4 bases; nucleotides not matched to a gene: 6. Germline loops: CDR1 SNHLY, CDR2 FYNNEI. In DNA form, the CDR3 reads TGTGCCAGCTCGGACAGGGCCCTTAATGAAAAACTGTTTTTT. Amino acid sequence: CASSDRALNEKLFF.

The rearrangement uses TRBV18 and TRBJ1-1, with D maybe TRBD1 (5 bases). CDR1 and CDR2 (germline): KGHSH, LQKENI. The CDR3 loop spans 14 amino acids. V was shortened by 4 bases and J by 1 base, with 10 bases between the two germline ends. The DNA of the CDR3 is TGTGCCAGCTCACGAGGGGCCGAGAACACTGAAGCTTTCTTT. This gives the protein CASSRGAENTEAFF.

The genes are TRBV18 and TRBJ2-7, with D maybe TRBD2 (6 bases). The germline CDR1 and CDR2 sequences are KGHSH and LQKENI. This CDR3 spans 14 amino acids. Deletions cut 1 base from V and 5 bases from J, with 12 bases between. CDR3 nucleotide sequence: TGTGCCAGCTCACCACAAAGAAGGAGGGACGAGCAGTACTTC. Translation: CASSPQRRRDEQYF.

The rearrangement uses TRBV6-1 and TRBJ1-4; D might be TRBD1 (5 bases). Per the germline V gene, CDR1 is MNHNS and CDR2 is SASEGT. V was clipped by 3 bases and J by 3 bases, with 11 bases between them. The CDR3 contains 15 residues. CDR3 coding DNA: TGTGCCAGCAGTGACACAGGCGTCGCTAATGAAAAACTGTTTTTT. Amino acid sequence: CASSDTGVANEKLFF.

The chain couples TRBV12-5 to TRBJ1-5, with TRBD1 matching over 9 bases. V lost 4 bases to trimming and J lost 7 bases; unmatched junction nucleotides: 8. CDR3 size: 15 residues. Germline CDR1 and CDR2: LGHNT and FRNRAP. The CDR3 DNA reads TGTGCTAGTGGTTCCGGGACAGGGAGAGGACAGCCCCAGCATTTT. This codes for CASGSGTGRGQPQHF.

V gene TRBV28 combines with J gene TRBJ2-7, with 8 bases matching TRBD2. After removal of 4 bases from V and 0 bases from J, the junction contained 8 bases not matched to a gene. This CDR3 region has 16 residues. Germline V gene sequence: CDR1 MDHEN, CDR2 SYDVKM. The CDR3: CASSSAGAALSYEQYF. CDR3 DNA: TGTGCCAGCAGTTCAGCGGGGGCCGCCCTCTCCTACGAGCAGTACTTC.

The chain uses TRBV6-1 and TRBJ1-2, with D unclear. Germline V gene sequence: CDR1 MNHNS, CDR2 SASEGT. V was pared by 6 bases and J by 4 bases, with 15 bases between. The length of the CDR3 is 14 residues. The CDR3 DNA sequence: TGTGCCAGCAGAGAGCCAGGTTCTGCCTATGGCTACACCTTC. It specifies CASREPGSAYGYTF.

J is TRBJ2-6 and V is TRBV30, with 9 bases that match TRBD1. From germline, CDR1 is GTSNPN and CDR2 SVGIG (reference sequence). The CDR3 is 14 residues long. The junction had 3 bases not matched to a gene; V was cut back by 4 bases and J by 5 bases. The DNA for the CDR3 is TGTGCCTGGATGGACAGGGGTAGGGCCAACGTCCTGACTTTC. As protein: CAWMDRGRANVLTF.

In this sample, this clone turned up a few times. This chain connects TRBV30 to TRBJ1-1; D might be TRBD1 (5 bases). V gave up 3 bases and J gave up 5 bases, with 13 bases separating them. Germline loops: CDR1 GTSNPN, CDR2 SVGIG (reference sequence). This CDR3 is 13 amino acids long. CDR3 sequence (DNA): TGTGCCTGGAGGGCGAATCGGGGGACTGAAGCTTTCTTT. Protein: CAWRANRGTEAFF.

This CDR3 is CASSYSLTPANEKLFF. CDR3 coding DNA: TGTGCCAGCAGTTACTCCCTTACCCCAGCTAATGAAAAACTGTTTTTT. The chain employs TRBV6-6 and TRBJ1-4; no clear D gene. The CDR3 covers 16 residues. CDR1 is MNHNY and CDR2 is SVGAGI in the germline V gene (reference sequence). V lost 0 bases and J 3 bases, leaving 11 bases between the germline ends.

In DNA form, the CDR3 reads TGTGCCAGCAGCTTGAACATACCCTCTGGGGCCAACGTCCTGACTTTC. Residues: CASSLNIPSGANVLTF. The gene calls are TRBV5-6 and TRBJ2-6; D not certain. The CDR3 is 16 amino acids. The V end was cut by 1 base, the J end by 0 bases, with 8 bases between. Germline assignment: CDR1 SGHDT and CDR2 YYEEEE. Drawing the rest from reference TRBV5-6 and TRBJ2-6, the complete variable domain is DAGVTQSPTHLIKTRGQQVTLRCSPKSGHDTVSWYQQALGQGPQFIFQYYEEEERQRGNFPDRFSGHQFPNYSSELNVNALLLGDSALYLCASSLNIPSGANVLTFGAGSRLTVL.

This chain uses TRBV2 with TRBJ2-5; TRBD2 is a possible D gene (6 bases). Germline V gene data show CDR1 as SNHLY and CDR2 as FYNNEI. V lost 6 bases and J 5 bases, leaving 16 bases between the germline ends. The CDR3 has 14 residues. The CDR3: CASRERLVRETQYF. As DNA, the CDR3 is TGTGCCAGCAGGGAAAGACTAGTGAGGGAGACCCAGTACTTC.

The chain combines TRBV5-1 with TRBJ1-2; TRBD1 matches at 7 bases. The V and J ends lost 1 base and 2 bases, in that order; junction bases with no gene match: 2. This CDR3 comprises 14 residues. Germline CDR1 reads SGHRS; CDR2 reads YFSETQ. DNA for the CDR3: TGCGCCAGCAGCTTGTGGGGACAGAACTATGGCTACACCTTC. This translates into CASSLWGQNYGYTF. The whole variable domain, filled in from reference TRBV5-1 and TRBJ1-2, reads KAGVTQTPRYLIKTRGQQVTLSCSPISGHRSVSWYQQTPGQGLQFLFEYFSETQRNKGNFPGRFSGRQFSNSRSEMNVSTLELGDSALYLCASSLWGQNYGYTFGSGTRLTVV.

This chain joins TRBV30 and TRBJ1-4; no clear D gene. CDR3 length equals 12 residues. V lost 3 bases to trimming and J lost 7 bases, with 9 bases between them. Germline CDR1 is GTSNPN and CDR2 is SVGIG (reference sequence). CDR3 DNA sequence: TGTGCCTGGAGAGGCTCGGGTGAAAAACTGTTTTTT. Translating it yields CAWRGSGEKLFF.

This sequence joins TRBV11-3 and TRBJ2-1, with 7 nucleotides matching TRBD2. This CDR3 region has 16 residues. Germline lookup yields CDR1 SGHNT and CDR2 YENEEA. The trim removed 3 bases at V and 0 bases at J, leaving 5 bases unmatched. The CDR3 region has the DNA TGTGCCAGCAGCTTTGATGGCGGGAGCTCCTACAATGAGCAGTTCTTC. Translating gives CASSFDGGSSYNEQFF.

The CDR3 spells CASSLDRVSNEQFF. CDR3 DNA sequence: TGTGCCAGCAGCTTAGACAGGGTTTCGAATGAGCAGTTCTTC. The gene calls are TRBV7-2 and TRBJ2-1; D might be TRBD1 (6 bases). V lost 1 base to trimming and J lost 7 bases, with 11 bases between them. Looked up from germline, CDR1 is SGHTA and CDR2 is FQGNSA. CDR3 size: 14 residues.

The J gene is TRBJ1-6, the V gene TRBV7-3, with D unresolved. The germline V gene encodes CDR1 SGHTA and CDR2 FQGTGA. Deletions cut 0 bases from V and 6 bases from J, with 0 bases between. This CDR3 is 12 amino acids long. CDR3 in DNA: TGTGCCAGCAGCTTAACTAATTCACCCCTCCACTTT. Its protein is CASSLTNSPLHF. The entire variable domain, with the rest obtained from reference TRBV7-3 and TRBJ1-6, is as follows: GAGVSQTPSNKVTEKGKYVELRCDPISGHTALYWYRQSLGQGPEFLIYFQGTGAADDSGLPNDRFFAVRPEGSVSTLKIQRTERGDSAVYLCASSLTNSPLHFGNGTRLTVT.

This chain uses TRBV7-9 with TRBJ1-5; D is perhaps TRBD1 (5 bases). With 5 bases removed from V and 0 bases from J, the gap between germline ends came to 11 bases. Germline V gene sequence: CDR1 SEHNR, CDR2 FQNEAQ (reference sequence). This CDR3 is built from 15 residues. The CDR3 spells CASSPLTDSNQPQHF. CDR3 bases: TGTGCCAGCAGCCCTCTGACAGATAGCAATCAGCCCCAGCATTTT.

About this clone: One end of the junction does not line up with germline, which may come from a read error. The chain is built from TRBV7-9 and TRBJ2-3, with no clear D. Germline CDR1 and CDR2: SEHNR and FQNEAQ (reference sequence). The CDR3 runs 12 residues. The CDR3 DNA is TGTGCCAGCACCTTACTGGGAGATACGCAGTATTTT. Its translation is CASTLLGDTQYF.